The clone carrying this TCR beta chain appeared many times. Its antigen is not known. This specimen belongs to a study of CD8+CD57+ T cells in acquired aplastic anemia. Looking at the study overall: Sorted cells (CD4+ and CD8+) yielded DNA amounts that averaged approximately 2.9 ug. An average of approximately 11 million reads for CD4+ cells was obtained from healthy donors. General study findings and limits: The same twenty-nine CD8+ CDR3 sequences occurred in patients and in controls. Levels of CD8+ Simpson's diversity were not significantly distinct in patients versus controls.

CDR3 and TCR beta VDJ profiling relied on a genomic DNA template. TCRdb redid the calling of the reads with MiXCR, one entry per CDR3 protein. There are about 420,000 distinct CDR3 sequences in the sample; under 80% occur only once, and under 4.5% lies in the top ten. Per germline, CDR1 SQVTM and CDR2 ANQGSEA. The V gene lost 0 bases and the J gene lost 0 bases, with 6 bases spanning the gap. The CDR3 covers 14 residues. The V and J genes are TRBV29-1 and TRBJ2-1; D is undetermined. The sequenced sample was sorted CD4+, CD8+, or CD8+CD57+ T cells (not recorded which) from PBMCs. The sequence was obtained from a human donor in good health, serving as a control. The CDR3 bases are TGCAGCGTTGAAGATGGGATCTCCTACAATGAGCAGTTCTTC. This codes for CSVEDGISYNEQFF.